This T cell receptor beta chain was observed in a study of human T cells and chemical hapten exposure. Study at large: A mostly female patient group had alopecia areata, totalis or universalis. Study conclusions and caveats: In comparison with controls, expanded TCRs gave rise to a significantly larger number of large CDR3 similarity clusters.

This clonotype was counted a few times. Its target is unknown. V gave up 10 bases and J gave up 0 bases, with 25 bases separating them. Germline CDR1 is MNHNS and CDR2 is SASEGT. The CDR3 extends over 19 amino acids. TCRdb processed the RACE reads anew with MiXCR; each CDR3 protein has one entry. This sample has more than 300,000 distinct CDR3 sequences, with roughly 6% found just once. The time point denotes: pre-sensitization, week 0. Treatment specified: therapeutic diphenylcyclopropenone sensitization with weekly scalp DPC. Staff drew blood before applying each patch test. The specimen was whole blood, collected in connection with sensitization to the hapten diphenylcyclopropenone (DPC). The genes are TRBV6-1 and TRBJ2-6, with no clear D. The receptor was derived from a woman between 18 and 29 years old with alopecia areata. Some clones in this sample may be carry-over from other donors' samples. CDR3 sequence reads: CATPLDGLSTLSGANVLTF. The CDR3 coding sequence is TGTGCCACCCCTCTCGATGGCCTATCAACCCTCTCTGGGGCCAACGTCCTGACTTTC.